These 2 T cell receptor beta chains originate from one sample sequenced in a study of blood T cells in healthy people across ages. Primed by a sample-barcoded 5' primer and a J-beta primer mix, a second PCR proceeded for 7 to 11 cycles. TCRdb used MiXCR to reprocess the 5' RACE reads, holding one entry per CDR3 protein. The data show approximately 1.5 million distinct CDR3 sequences, 30% to 40% seen once. Sequencing was done on a sample of blood. The receptors stem from a woman younger than 45 in good health.

The chain links TRBV2 to TRBJ1-1; D unclear. From germline, CDR1 is SNHLY and CDR2 FYNNEI. V shed 4 bases and J shed 0 bases, with 6 bases lying between them. CDR3 length: 13 amino acids. CDR3 DNA sequence: TGTGCCAGCAGTGCTAACATGAACACTGAAGCTTTCTTT. Its translation: CASSANMNTEAFF.

This clonotype was seen only a few times. J is TRBJ2-3 and V is TRBV5-5; D not certain. The germline CDR1 and CDR2 sequences are SGHKS and YYEKEE (reference sequence). Trimming stripped 4 bases from V and 6 bases from J, with 18 bases between. CDR3 size: 15 residues. CDR3 DNA sequence: TGTGCCAGCAGCGCAAGCAATAGGAATAGGGATACGCAGTATTTT. Translated: CASSASNRNRDTQYF.